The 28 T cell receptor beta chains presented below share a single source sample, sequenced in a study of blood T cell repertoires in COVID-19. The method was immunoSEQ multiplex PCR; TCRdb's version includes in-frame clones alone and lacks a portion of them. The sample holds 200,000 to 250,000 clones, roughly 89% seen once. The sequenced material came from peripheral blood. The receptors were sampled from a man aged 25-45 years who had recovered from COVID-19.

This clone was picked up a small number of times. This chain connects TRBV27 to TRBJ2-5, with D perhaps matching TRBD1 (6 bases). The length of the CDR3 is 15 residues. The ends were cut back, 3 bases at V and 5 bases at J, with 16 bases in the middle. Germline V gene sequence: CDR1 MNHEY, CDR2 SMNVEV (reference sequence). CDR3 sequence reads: CASSLVGTPTETQYF. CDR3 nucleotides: TGTGCCAGCAGTTTGGTAGGGACACCGACGGAGACCCAGTACTTC.

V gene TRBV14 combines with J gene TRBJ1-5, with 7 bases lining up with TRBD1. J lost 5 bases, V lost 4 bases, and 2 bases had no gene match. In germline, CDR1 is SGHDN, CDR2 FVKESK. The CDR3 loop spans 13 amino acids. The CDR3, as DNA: TGTGCCAGCAGCCCAACAGGGGATCAGCCCCAGCATTTT. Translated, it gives CASSPTGDQPQHF.

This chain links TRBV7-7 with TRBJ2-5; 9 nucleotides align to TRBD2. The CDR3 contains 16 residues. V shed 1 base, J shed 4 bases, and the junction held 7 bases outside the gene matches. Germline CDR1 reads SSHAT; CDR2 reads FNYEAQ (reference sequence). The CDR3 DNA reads TGTGCCAGCAGCTTAGATCGGACTAGCGATGGAGAGACCCAGTACTTC. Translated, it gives CASSLDRTSDGETQYF. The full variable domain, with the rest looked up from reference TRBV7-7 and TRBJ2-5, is GAGVSQSPRYKVTKRGQDVTLRCDPISSHATLYWYQQALGQGPEFLTYFNYEAQPDKSGLPSDRFSAERPEGSISTLTIQRTEQRDSAMYRCASSLDRTSDGETQYFGPGTRLLVL.

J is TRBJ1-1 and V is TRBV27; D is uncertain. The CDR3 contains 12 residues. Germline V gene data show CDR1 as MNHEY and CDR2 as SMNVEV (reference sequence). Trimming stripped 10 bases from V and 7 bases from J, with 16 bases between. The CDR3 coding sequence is TGTGCCATTAGGTCGAGCGAAAATGAAGCTTTCTTT. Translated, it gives CAIRSSENEAFF.

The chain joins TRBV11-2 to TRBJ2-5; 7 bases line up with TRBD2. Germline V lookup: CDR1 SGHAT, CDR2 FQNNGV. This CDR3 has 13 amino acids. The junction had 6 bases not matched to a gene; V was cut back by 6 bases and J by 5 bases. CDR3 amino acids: CASRGMGGETQYF. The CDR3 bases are TGTGCCAGCAGGGGTATGGGAGGGGAGACCCAGTACTTC. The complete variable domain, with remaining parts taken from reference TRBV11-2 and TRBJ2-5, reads EAGVAQSPRYKIIEKRQSVAFWCNPISGHATLYWYQQILGQGPKLLIQFQNNGVVDDSQLPKDRFSAERLKGVDSTLKIQPAKLEDSAVYLCASRGMGGETQYFGPGTRLLVL.

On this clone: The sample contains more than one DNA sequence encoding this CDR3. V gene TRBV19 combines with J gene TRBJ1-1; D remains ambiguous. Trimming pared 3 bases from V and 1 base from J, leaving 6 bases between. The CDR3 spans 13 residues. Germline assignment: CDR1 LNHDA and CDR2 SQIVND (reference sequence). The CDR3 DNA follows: TGTGCCAGTAGTATGAGGGAGAACACTGAAGCTTTCTTT. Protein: CASSMRENTEAFF.

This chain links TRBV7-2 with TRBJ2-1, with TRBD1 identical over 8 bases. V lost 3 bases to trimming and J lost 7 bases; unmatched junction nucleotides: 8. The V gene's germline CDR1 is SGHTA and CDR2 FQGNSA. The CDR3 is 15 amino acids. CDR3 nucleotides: TGTGCCAGCAGCTTGGGCAGGGGGCTAGGGAATGAGCAGTTCTTC. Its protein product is CASSLGRGLGNEQFF.

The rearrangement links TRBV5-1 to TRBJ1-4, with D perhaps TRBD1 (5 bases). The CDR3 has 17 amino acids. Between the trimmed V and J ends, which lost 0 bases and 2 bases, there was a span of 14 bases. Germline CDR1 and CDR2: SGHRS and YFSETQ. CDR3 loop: CASSLGWESGTNEKLFF. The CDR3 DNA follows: TGCGCCAGCAGCTTGGGTTGGGAATCAGGGACTAATGAAAAACTGTTTTTT.

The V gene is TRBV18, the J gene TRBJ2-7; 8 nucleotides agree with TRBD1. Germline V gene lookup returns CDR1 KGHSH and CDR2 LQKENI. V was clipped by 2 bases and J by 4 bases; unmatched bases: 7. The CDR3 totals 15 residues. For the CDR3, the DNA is TGTGCCAGCTCACCATCTTGGCAGGGGGCTTACGAGCAGTACTTC. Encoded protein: CASSPSWQGAYEQYF.

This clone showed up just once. This CDR3 reads CASSTRGAGTEAFF. Written as DNA, the CDR3 is TGTGCCAGCAGCACCAGGGGGGCCGGGACTGAAGCTTTCTTT. The genes are TRBV2 and TRBJ1-1, with 7 nucleotides matching TRBD1. The V and J ends lost 6 bases and 5 bases, in that order; junction bases with no gene match: 9. The CDR3 runs 14 residues. CDR1 and CDR2 (germline): SNHLY, FYNNEI. Using reference TRBV2 and TRBJ1-1 for the parts outside the CDR3, the full variable domain is EPEVTQTPSHQVTQMGQEVILRCVPISNHLYFYWYRQILGQKVEFLVSFYNNEISEKSEIFDDQFSVERPDGSNFTLKIRSTKLEDSAMYFCASSTRGAGTEAFFGQGTRLTVV.

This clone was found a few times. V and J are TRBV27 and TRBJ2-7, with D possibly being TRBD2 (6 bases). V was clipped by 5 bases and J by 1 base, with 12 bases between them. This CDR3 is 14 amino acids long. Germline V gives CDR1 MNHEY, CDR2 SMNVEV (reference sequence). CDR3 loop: CASSLSGRSYEQYF. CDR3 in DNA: TGTGCCAGCAGTCTAAGCGGGCGGTCCTACGAGCAGTACTTC.

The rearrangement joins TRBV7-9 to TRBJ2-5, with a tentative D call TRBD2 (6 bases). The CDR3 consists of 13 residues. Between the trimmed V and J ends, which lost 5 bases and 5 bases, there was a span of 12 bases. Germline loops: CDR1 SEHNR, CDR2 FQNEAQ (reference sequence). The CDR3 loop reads CASSLAGSETQYF. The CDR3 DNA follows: TGTGCCAGCAGCCTTGCCGGGAGCGAGACCCAGTACTTC.

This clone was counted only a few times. CDR3 sequence (DNA): TGTGCCTGGGACAGGGGCCCTAATTCACCCCTCCACTTT. Encoded protein: CAWDRGPNSPLHF. The chain employs TRBV30 and TRBJ1-6; 8 bases fit TRBD1. Per the germline V gene, CDR1 is GTSNPN and CDR2 is SVGIG (reference sequence). Losses at the gene ends were 5 bases for V and 6 bases for J; bases not matched to a gene: 3. This CDR3 region has 13 residues.

Here the CDR3 reads CASRDRGRDGYTF. Written as DNA, the CDR3 is TGTGCCAGCAGGGACAGGGGGCGCGATGGCTACACCTTC. The J gene is TRBJ1-2, the V gene TRBV2, with TRBD1 matching 11 bases. Trimming at V came to 6 bases and at J to 6 bases, leaving 3 bases not matched to a gene. Germline V gene lookup returns CDR1 SNHLY and CDR2 FYNNEI. The CDR3 length is 13 residues.

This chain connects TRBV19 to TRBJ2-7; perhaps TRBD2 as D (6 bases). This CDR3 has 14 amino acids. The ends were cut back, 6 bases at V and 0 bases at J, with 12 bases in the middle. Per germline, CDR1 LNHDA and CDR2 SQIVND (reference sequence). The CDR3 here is CASSKRDSSYEQYF. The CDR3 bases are TGTGCCAGTAGCAAACGGGACTCCTCCTACGAGCAGTACTTC.

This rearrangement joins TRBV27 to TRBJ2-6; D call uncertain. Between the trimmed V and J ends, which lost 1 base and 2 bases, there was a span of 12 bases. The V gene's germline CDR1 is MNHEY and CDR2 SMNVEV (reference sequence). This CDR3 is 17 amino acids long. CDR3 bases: TGTGCCAGCAGTTTATTAGTTTGGGCGACTGGGGCCAACGTCCTGACTTTC. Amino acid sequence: CASSLLVWATGANVLTF.

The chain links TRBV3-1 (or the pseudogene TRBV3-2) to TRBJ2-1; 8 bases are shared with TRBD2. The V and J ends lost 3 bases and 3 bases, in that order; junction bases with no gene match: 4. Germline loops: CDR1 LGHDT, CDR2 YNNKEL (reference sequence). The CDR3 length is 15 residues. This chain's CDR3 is CASSQNSGGYNEQFF. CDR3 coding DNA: TGTGCCAGCAGCCAGAACAGCGGGGGCTACAATGAGCAGTTCTTC.

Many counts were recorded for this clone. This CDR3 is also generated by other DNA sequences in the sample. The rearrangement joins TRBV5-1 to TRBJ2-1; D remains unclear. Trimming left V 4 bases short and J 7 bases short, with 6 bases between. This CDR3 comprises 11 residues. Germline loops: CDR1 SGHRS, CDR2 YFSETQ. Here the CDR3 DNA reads TGCGCCAGCAGCCTCAGAAATGAGCAGTTCTTC. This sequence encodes CASSLRNEQFF.

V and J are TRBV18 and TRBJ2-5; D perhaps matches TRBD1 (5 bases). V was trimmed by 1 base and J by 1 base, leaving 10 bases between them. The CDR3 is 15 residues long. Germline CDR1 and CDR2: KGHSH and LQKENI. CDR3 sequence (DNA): TGTGCCAGCTCACCACAAGGGGCAGGCCAAGAGACCCAGTACTTC. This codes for CASSPQGAGQETQYF.

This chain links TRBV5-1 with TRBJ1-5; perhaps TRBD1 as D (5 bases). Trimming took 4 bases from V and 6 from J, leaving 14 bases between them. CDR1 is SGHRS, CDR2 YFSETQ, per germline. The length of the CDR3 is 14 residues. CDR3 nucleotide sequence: TGCGCCAGCAGCCTCGACAGTAGAAGTCAGCCCCAGCATTTT. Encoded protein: CASSLDSRSQPQHF.

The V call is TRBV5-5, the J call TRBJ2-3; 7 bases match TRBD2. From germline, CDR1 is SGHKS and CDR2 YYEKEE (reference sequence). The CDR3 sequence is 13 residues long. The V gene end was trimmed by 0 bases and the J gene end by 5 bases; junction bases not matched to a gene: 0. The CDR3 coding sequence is TGTGCCAGCAGCTTGGCGGGAGGAGATACGCAGTATTTT. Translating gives CASSLAGGDTQYF.

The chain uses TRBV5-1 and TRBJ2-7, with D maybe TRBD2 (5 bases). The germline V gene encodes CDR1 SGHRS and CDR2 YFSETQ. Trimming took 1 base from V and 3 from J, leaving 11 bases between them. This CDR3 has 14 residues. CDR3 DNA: TGCGCCAGCAGCTTGTCCGGTGAGGGCTACGAGCAGTACTTC. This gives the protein CASSLSGEGYEQYF.

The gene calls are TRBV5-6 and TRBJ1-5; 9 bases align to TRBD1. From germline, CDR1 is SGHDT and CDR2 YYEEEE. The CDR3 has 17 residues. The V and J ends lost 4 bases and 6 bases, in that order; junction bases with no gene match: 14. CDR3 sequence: CASSQTSDRGKGQPQHF. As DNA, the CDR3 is TGTGCCAGCAGCCAGACATCGGACAGGGGAAAGGGTCAGCCCCAGCATTTT. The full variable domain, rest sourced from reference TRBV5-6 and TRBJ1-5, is DAGVTQSPTHLIKTRGQQVTLRCSPKSGHDTVSWYQQALGQGPQFIFQYYEEEERQRGNFPDRFSGHQFPNYSSELNVNALLLGDSALYLCASSQTSDRGKGQPQHFGDGTRLSIL.

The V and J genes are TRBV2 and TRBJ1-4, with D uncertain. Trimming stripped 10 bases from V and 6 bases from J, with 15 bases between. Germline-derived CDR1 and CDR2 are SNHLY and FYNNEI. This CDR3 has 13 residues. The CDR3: CATAGLRYEKLFF. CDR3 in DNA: TGTGCCACTGCGGGTCTTAGGTATGAAAAACTGTTTTTT. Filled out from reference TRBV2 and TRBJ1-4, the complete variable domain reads EPEVTQTPSHQVTQMGQEVILRCVPISNHLYFYWYRQILGQKVEFLVSFYNNEISEKSEIFDDQFSVERPDGSNFTLKIRSTKLEDSAMYFCATAGLRYEKLFFGSGTQLSVL.

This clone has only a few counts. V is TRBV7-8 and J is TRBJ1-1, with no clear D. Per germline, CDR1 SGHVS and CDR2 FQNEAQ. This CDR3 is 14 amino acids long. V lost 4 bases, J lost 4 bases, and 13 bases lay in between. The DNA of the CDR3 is TGTGCCAGCAGCTCCCTGGCGGGGAGCACTGAAGCTTTCTTT. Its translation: CASSSLAGSTEAFF.

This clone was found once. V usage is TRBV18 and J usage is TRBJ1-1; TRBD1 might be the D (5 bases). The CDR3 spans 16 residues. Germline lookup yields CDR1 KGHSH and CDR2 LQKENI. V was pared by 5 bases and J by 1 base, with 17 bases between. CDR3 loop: CASSLQTGGTNTEAFF. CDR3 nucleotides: TGTGCCAGCTCATTGCAAACCGGGGGTACGAACACTGAAGCTTTCTTT.

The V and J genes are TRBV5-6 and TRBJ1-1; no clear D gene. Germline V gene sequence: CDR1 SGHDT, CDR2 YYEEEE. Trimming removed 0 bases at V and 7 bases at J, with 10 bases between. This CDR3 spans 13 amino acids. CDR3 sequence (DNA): TGTGCCAGCAGCTTGGATACGGTCCGTGAAGCTTTCTTT. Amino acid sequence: CASSLDTVREAFF. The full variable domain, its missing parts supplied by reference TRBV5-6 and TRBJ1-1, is DAGVTQSPTHLIKTRGQQVTLRCSPKSGHDTVSWYQQALGQGPQFIFQYYEEEERQRGNFPDRFSGHQFPNYSSELNVNALLLGDSALYLCASSLDTVREAFFGQGTRLTVV.

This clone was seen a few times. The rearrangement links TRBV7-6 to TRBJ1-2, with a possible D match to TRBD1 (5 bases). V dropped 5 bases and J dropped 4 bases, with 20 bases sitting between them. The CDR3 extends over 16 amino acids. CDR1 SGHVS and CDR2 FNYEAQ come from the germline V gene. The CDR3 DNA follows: TGTGCCAGCAGCCTCCTACCCCCAGGGTTCGGCTATGGCTACACCTTC. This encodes CASSLLPPGFGYGYTF.